Listed here is a single TCR beta chain. This sample stems from a study of blood T cells in healthy people across ages. CDR1 and CDR2 from the germline V gene are DFQATT and SNEGSKA (reference sequence). V lost 3 bases and J 2 bases, leaving 10 bases between the germline ends. The CDR3 is made up of 13 amino acids. Next came a second PCR, run for about 7 to 12 cycles, which used a sample-barcoded 5' primer along with a J-beta primer mix. Every molecule of cDNA carried a tag from a template-switch adaptor with 12 random nucleotides. TCRdb re-called the 5' RACE reads through MiXCR, storing one row per CDR3 protein. The sample lists hundreds of thousands of distinct CDR3 sequences; roughly 25% were seen once. The same sample was also used in a study of T cells of mothers and their children. That source notes: Similar thymic selection effects on TCR recombination output appear in pairs, both related and unrelated.

The chain recombines TRBV20-1 with TRBJ2-5; D is unclear. The sequence was obtained from a boy younger than 18 in good health. Source material: blood. For the CDR3, the DNA is TGCAGTGCTAGCCTCACCGGGCAAGAGACCCAGTACTTC. This gives the protein CSASLTGQETQYF.